The 5 T cell receptor beta chains below come from one sample, sequenced in a study of neoadjuvant anti-PD-1 for oral cavity cancer. Clones were sequenced by immunoSEQ multiplex PCR, and TCRdb holds only the in-frame ones, with some missing. The sample consists of over 30,000 clones, around nine tenths of them appearing once. Material: PBMCs, obtained before nivolumab (anti-PD-1) treatment. These receptors all stem from a person aged 35-79 years with oral cavity squamous cell carcinoma.

This clone has just one count. The chain links TRBV7-3 to TRBJ2-6; D remains unclear. With 4 bases removed from V and 0 bases from J, the gap between germline ends came to 7 bases. The germline CDR1 and CDR2 sequences are SGHTA and FQGTGA. CDR3 length equals 15 residues. The CDR3 reads CASSSDISGANVLTF. The CDR3 nucleotides read TGTGCCAGCAGCTCCGACATCTCTGGGGCCAACGTCCTGACTTTC.

This chain connects TRBV6-5 to TRBJ2-5, with TRBD2 identical over 9 bases. This CDR3 spans 16 amino acids. J was trimmed by 4 bases and V by 0 bases; bases with no gene match: 6. Germline CDR1 and CDR2: MNHEY and SVGAGI. CDR3 bases: TGTGCCAGCAGTTACTCGGGCGGGGGGGCCGGAGAGACCCAGTACTTC. This sequence encodes CASSYSGGGAGETQYF.

The genes are TRBV7-2 and TRBJ2-1; 7 positions agree with TRBD2. Germline loops: CDR1 SGHTA, CDR2 FQGNSA. V lost 5 bases to trimming and J lost 1 base; unmatched junction nucleotides: 2. The CDR3 extends over 14 amino acids. The CDR3 loop is CASSGGGSYNEQFF. In nucleotides, the CDR3 is TGTGCCAGCAGCGGGGGGGGTTCCTACAATGAGCAGTTCTTC.

The V gene is TRBV2, the J gene TRBJ2-1; 13 nucleotides align to TRBD2. Per the germline V gene, CDR1 is SNHLY and CDR2 is FYNNEI. The trim removed 10 bases at V and 6 bases at J, leaving 9 bases unmatched. This CDR3 is built from 15 residues. The CDR3, as DNA: TGTGCCACCAGACTCGGACTAGCGGGGGCCAATGAGCAGTTCTTC. It translates to CATRLGLAGANEQFF.

The rearrangement uses TRBV18 and TRBJ2-5; 8 bases line up with TRBD1. The germline gives CDR1 KGHSH, CDR2 LQKENI. The CDR3 is made up of 16 amino acids. Unmatched junction bases numbered 8, after V lost 3 bases and J lost 2 bases. CDR3 sequence reads: CASSPSARGLQETQYF. The CDR3 DNA reads TGTGCCAGCTCACCTTCGGCCAGGGGGCTGCAAGAGACCCAGTACTTC.